The 11 T cell receptor beta chains below all came from one sample that was sequenced in a study of blood T cell repertoires in COVID-19. Repertoires were generated with immunoSEQ multiplex PCR, while TCRdb's copy carries only in-frame clones and drops some. The sample lists under 300,000 clones, about 80% occurring once. Sequencing was carried out using peripheral blood. All receptors come from a woman of 80 years or more with acute or convalescent COVID-19.

This clone has a single count. Written as DNA, the CDR3 is TGCGCCAGTAACTCTGGGGCCAACGTCCTGACTTTC. Its translation: CASNSGANVLTF. This chain connects TRBV5-1 to TRBJ2-6; D call uncertain. V was pared by 8 bases and J by 0 bases, with 3 bases between. This CDR3 contains 12 residues. CDR1 and CDR2 from the germline V gene are SGHRS and YFSETQ.

The chain combines TRBV14 with TRBJ2-5; a weak D match, TRBD1 (7 bases). V lost 3 bases, J lost 2 bases, and 22 bases lay in between. CDR1 is SGHDN and CDR2 is FVKESK in the germline V gene. This CDR3 contains 18 residues. CDR3 loop: CASSHPAQGGGGQETQYF. The CDR3 DNA reads TGTGCCAGCAGCCACCCCGCCCAGGGGGGCGGTGGACAAGAGACCCAGTACTTC.

The chain recombines TRBV10-3 with TRBJ2-5; 10 bases agree with TRBD2. Unmatched junction bases numbered 5, after V lost 0 bases and J lost 1 base. Germline CDR1 and CDR2: ENHRY and SYGVKD. The CDR3 loop spans 17 amino acids. The CDR3 here is CAISESGSGGSQETQYF. CDR3 DNA: TGTGCCATCAGTGAGTCTGGTAGCGGGGGGTCCCAAGAGACCCAGTACTTC.

The chain combines TRBV24-1 with TRBJ2-3; D is unclear. Trimming took off 5 bases at V and 4 bases at J, with 9 bases between the two ends. The CDR3 contains 13 residues. The germline V gene has CDR1 KGHDR and CDR2 SFDVKD. The CDR3 nucleotides read TGTGCCACCAGTGCAGGTTGGGCAGATACGCAGTATTTT. This translates into CATSAGWADTQYF.

V usage is TRBV10-1 and J usage is TRBJ1-1; TRBD1 might be the D (5 bases). The germline CDR1 and CDR2 sequences are WNHNN and SYGVQD (reference sequence). V was pared by 9 bases and J by 1 base, with 18 bases between. The CDR3 length is 15 residues. Written as DNA, the CDR3 is TGCGCCAGAGAGCGGGGACTCCACAGGAACACTGAAGCTTTCTTT. It is translated as CARERGLHRNTEAFF.

This clone was counted a few times. The sample has other DNA sequences that encode this CDR3 too. The rearrangement joins TRBV19 to TRBJ2-2; 9 bases agree with TRBD2. The germline gives CDR1 LNHDA, CDR2 SQIVND (reference sequence). CDR3 length: 14 amino acids. V lost 5 bases, J lost 4 bases, and 2 bases stayed unmatched. CDR3 coding DNA: TGTGCCAGTAGTCTGACTAGCGGCACCGGGGAGCTGTTTTTT. It specifies CASSLTSGTGELFF.

This chain connects TRBV23-1 to TRBJ2-3; TRBD1 matches 8 bases. TRBV23-1 is placed among ORFs of uncertain function. J lost 1 base, V lost 4 bases, and 16 bases had no gene match. The CDR3 totals 19 residues. CDR3 sequence (DNA): TGCGCCAGCAGTCCCTCGGACAGGGCTCTTCCCCCGGGCACAGATACGCAGTATTTT. Translation: CASSPSDRALPPGTDTQYF.

This chain joins TRBV5-1 and TRBJ2-1, with 8 bases matching TRBD2. Germline CDR1 reads SGHRS; CDR2 reads YFSETQ. This CDR3 has 13 amino acids. V dropped 3 bases and J dropped 7; count of bases not matched to a gene: 3. This CDR3 is CASSYGGGNEQFF. The CDR3 DNA reads TGCGCCAGCAGCTACGGCGGGGGGAATGAGCAGTTCTTC.

This chain connects TRBV6-2 or TRBV6-3 to TRBJ1-1, with D hard to call. The CDR3 spans 12 residues. Germline V gene lookup returns CDR1 MNHEY and CDR2 SVGEGT. The V end lost 5 bases, the J end lost 5 bases, and 9 bases lay between the germline ends. The CDR3 reads CASSNPRTEAFF. The DNA of the CDR3 is TGTGCCAGCAGTAACCCTAGGACTGAAGCTTTCTTT.

This sequence joins TRBV7-9 and TRBJ2-1; 13 nucleotides align to TRBD2. Trimming removed 2 bases from V and 6 bases from J; junction bases left unmatched: 13. This CDR3 contains 19 residues. The V gene's germline CDR1 is SEHNR and CDR2 FQNEAQ (reference sequence). The CDR3 reads CASSLLTSGGQRGFNEQFF. CDR3 nucleotides: TGTGCCAGCAGCTTACTGACTAGCGGGGGGCAAAGAGGCTTCAATGAGCAGTTCTTC.

The J gene is TRBJ1-5, the V gene TRBV15; 7 bases are a match to TRBD1. The length of the CDR3 is 16 residues. Germline-derived CDR1 and CDR2 are LNHNV and YYDKDF (reference sequence). The ends lost 0 bases at V and 0 bases at J; junction bases unmatched: 2. This CDR3 is CATSRDGTASNQPQHF. The CDR3, as DNA: TGTGCCACCAGCAGAGATGGGACAGCTAGCAATCAGCCCCAGCATTTT.